The present T cell receptor beta chain was sequenced within a study of blood T cell repertoires in COVID-19. Across the study: Sources were T cells, B-cell-depleted T cells, or PBMCs; the material itself was cDNA or gDNA.

Germline V gene lookup returns CDR1 SGHRS and CDR2 YFSETQ. The V gene end was trimmed by 1 base and the J gene end by 7 bases; junction bases not matched to a gene: 10. The CDR3 consists of 16 residues. Method: immunoSEQ multiplex PCR; TCRdb's copy keeps in-frame clones and lacks some. The table shows approximately 170,000 clones, with roughly 84% occurring only once. The sequence came from a woman over 75 with active or convalescent COVID-19. The source material was peripheral blood. This chain joins TRBV5-1 and TRBJ2-1, with TRBD2 matching over 8 bases. The CDR3 here is CASSLYSLAGGNEQFF. Written as DNA, the CDR3 is TGCGCCAGCAGCTTGTATTCCCTAGCGGGTGGAAATGAGCAGTTCTTC.